This T cell receptor beta chain was documented in a study of shared clonotypes between healthy human individuals. This clone appeared a single time. The repertoire was sequenced with immunoSEQ multiplex PCR; TCRdb's copy has only in-frame clones and lacks some. The sample has about 730,000 clones, roughly 72% seen once. The sequenced sample was memory CD4+ T cells sorted from blood. The sample's subset: CD45RA-negative fraction. The TCR sequence derives from a woman younger than 45 in good health.

The CDR3 region is CASSLGTGNLFSYEQYF. The CDR3 region has the DNA TGTGCCAGCAGCTTGGGGACAGGGAACCTTTTTTCCTACGAGCAGTACTTC. This chain uses TRBV5-6 with TRBJ2-7; TRBD1 agrees at 8 bases. The length of the CDR3 is 17 residues. The V gene's germline CDR1 is SGHDT and CDR2 YYEEEE. The V and J ends lost 0 bases and 1 base, in that order; junction bases with no gene match: 9.